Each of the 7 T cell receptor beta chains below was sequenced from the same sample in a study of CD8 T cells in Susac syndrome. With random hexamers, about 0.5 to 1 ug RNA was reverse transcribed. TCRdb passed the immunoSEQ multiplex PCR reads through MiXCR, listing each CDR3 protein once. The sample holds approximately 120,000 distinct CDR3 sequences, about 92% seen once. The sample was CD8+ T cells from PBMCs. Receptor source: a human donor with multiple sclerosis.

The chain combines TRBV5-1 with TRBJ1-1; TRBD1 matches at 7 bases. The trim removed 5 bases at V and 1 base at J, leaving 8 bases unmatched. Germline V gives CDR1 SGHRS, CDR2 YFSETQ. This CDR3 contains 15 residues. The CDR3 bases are TGCGCCAGCAGTAGACCGGGACAGCGGAACACTGAAGCTTTCTTT. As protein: CASSRPGQRNTEAFF.

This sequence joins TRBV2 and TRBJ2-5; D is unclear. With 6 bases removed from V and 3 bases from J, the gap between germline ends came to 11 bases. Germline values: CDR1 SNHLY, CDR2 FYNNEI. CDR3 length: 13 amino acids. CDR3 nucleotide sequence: TGTGCCAGCAGAGGCCCAGATAAAGAGACCCAGTACTTC. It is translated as CASRGPDKETQYF.

The CDR3 region is CASSQGLQGNQPQHF. CDR3 sequence (DNA): TGTGCCAGCAGCCAAGGACTCCAGGGGAATCAGCCCCAGCATTTT. This rearrangement joins TRBV3-1 to TRBJ1-5; the D gene is possibly TRBD1 (6 bases). This CDR3 is built from 15 residues. In germline, CDR1 is LGHDT, CDR2 YNNKEL (reference sequence). V gave up 1 base and J gave up 4 bases, with 11 bases separating them.

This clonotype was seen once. In nucleotides, the CDR3 is TGCAGTGCTAGACCCTTGACAGGGGATAGCAATCAGCCCCAGCATTTT. It is translated as CSARPLTGDSNQPQHF. The chain carries TRBV20-1 and TRBJ1-5; 8 positions match TRBD1. The junction had 6 bases not matched to a gene; V was cut back by 2 bases and J by 0 bases. This CDR3 has 16 amino acids. Looked up from germline, CDR1 is DFQATT and CDR2 is SNEGSKA (reference sequence).

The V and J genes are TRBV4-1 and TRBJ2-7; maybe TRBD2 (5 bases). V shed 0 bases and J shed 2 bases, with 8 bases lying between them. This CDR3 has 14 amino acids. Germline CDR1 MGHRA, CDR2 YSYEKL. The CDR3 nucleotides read TGCGCCAGCAGCCAAGATTCGGGGACCTACGAGCAGTACTTC. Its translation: CASSQDSGTYEQYF.

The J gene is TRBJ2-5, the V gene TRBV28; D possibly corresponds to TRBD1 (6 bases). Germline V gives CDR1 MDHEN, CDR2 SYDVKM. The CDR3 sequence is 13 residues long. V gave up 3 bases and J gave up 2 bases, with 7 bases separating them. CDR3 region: CASSLDSQETQYF. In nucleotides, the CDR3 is TGTGCCAGCAGTTTGGACAGTCAAGAGACCCAGTACTTC.

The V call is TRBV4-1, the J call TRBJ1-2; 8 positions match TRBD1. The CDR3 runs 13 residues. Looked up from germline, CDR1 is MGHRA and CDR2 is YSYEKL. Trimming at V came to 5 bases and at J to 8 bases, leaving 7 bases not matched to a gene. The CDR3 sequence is CASSETGASGYTF. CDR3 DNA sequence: TGCGCCAGCAGCGAGACAGGGGCCAGCGGCTACACCTTC.